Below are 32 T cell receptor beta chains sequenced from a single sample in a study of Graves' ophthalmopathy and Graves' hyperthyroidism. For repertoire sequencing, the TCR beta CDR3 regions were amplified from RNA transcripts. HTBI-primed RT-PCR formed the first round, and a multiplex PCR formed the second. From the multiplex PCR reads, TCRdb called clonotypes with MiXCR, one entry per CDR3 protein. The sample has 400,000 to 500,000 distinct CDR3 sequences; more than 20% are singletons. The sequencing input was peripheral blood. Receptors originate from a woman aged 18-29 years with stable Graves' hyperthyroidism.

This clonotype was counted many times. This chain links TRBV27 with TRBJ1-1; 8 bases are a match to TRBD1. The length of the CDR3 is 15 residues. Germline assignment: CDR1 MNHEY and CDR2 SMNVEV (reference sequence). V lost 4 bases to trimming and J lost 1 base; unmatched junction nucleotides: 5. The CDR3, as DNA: TGTGCCAGCAGTTCACGGACAGGGTCGAACACTGAAGCTTTCTTT. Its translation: CASSSRTGSNTEAFF.

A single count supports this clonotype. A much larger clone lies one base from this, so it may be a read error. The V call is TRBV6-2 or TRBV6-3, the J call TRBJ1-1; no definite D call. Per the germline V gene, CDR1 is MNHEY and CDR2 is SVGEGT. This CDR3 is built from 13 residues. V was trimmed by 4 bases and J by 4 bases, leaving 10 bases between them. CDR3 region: CASSSQWFTEAFF. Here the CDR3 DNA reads TGTGCCAGCAGTTCCCAGTGGTTCACTGAAGCTTTCTTT.

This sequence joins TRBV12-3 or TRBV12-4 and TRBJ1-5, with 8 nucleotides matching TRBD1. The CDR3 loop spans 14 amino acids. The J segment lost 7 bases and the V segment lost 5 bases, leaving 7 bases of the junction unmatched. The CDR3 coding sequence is TGTGCCAGCAGTGACAACAGGGGGGAACAGCCCCAGCATTTT. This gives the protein CASSDNRGEQPQHF.

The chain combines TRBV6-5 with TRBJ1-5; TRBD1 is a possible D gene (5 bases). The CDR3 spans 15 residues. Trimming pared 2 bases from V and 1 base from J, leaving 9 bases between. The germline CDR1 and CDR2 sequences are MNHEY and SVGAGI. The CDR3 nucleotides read TGTGCCAGCAGTTACCTGAGACAGAGCAATCAGCCCCAGCATTTT. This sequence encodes CASSYLRQSNQPQHF.

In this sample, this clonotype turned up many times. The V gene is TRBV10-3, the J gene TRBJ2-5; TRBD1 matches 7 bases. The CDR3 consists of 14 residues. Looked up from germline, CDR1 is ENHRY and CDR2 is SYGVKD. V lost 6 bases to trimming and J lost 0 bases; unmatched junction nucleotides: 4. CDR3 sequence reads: CAISTGTDQETQYF. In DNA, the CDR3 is TGTGCCATCAGCACCGGGACAGACCAAGAGACCCAGTACTTC.

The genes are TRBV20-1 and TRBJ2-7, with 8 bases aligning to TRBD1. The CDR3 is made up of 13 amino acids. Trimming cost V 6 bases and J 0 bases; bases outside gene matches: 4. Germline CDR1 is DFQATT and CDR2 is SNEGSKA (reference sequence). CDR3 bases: TGCAGTGCGTACAGGGGGTCCTCCTACGAGCAGTACTTC. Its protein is CSAYRGSSYEQYF.

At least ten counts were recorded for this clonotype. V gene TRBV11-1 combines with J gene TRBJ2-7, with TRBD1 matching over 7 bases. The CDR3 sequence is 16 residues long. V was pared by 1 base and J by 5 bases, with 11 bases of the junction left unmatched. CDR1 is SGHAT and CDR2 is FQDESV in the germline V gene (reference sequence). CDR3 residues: CASSLGKGGAGNEQYF. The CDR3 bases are TGTGCCAGCAGCTTAGGGAAAGGGGGCGCTGGGAACGAGCAGTACTTC.

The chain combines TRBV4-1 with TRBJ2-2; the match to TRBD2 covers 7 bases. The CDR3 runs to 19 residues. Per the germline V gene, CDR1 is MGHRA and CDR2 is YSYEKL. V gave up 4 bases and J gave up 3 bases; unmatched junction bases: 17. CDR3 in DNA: TGCGCCAGCAGCCTCAAGATTTCGAGGGAGGGCGCGTACACCGGGGAGCTGTTTTTT. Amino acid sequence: CASSLKISREGAYTGELFF.

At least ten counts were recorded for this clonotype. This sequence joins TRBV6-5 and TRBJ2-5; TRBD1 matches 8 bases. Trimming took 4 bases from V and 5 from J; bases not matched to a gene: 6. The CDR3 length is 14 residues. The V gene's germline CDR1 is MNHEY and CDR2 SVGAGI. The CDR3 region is CASSFGQGMETQYF. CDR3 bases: TGTGCCAGCAGTTTCGGACAGGGTATGGAGACCCAGTACTTC.

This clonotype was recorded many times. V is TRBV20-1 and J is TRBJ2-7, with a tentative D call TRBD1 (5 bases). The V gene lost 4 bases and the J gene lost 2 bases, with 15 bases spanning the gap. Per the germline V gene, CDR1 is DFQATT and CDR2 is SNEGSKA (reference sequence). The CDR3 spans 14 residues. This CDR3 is CSANGPWTTYEQYF. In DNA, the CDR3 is TGCAGTGCTAACGGCCCGTGGACAACCTACGAGCAGTACTTC.

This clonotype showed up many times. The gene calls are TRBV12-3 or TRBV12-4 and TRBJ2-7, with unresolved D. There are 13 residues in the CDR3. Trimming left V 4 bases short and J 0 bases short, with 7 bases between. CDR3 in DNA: TGTGCCAGCAGTTCTTGGGGCTCCTACGAGCAGTACTTC. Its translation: CASSSWGSYEQYF.

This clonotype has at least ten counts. Written as DNA, the CDR3 is TGTGCCAGCAGAGGACAGGTTAACTATGGCTACACCTTC. Its translation: CASRGQVNYGYTF. V usage is TRBV12-3 or TRBV12-4 and J usage is TRBJ1-2, with 7 bases identical to TRBD1. With V trimmed by 6 bases and J by 1 base, 2 bases remained unmatched. The CDR3 covers 13 residues.

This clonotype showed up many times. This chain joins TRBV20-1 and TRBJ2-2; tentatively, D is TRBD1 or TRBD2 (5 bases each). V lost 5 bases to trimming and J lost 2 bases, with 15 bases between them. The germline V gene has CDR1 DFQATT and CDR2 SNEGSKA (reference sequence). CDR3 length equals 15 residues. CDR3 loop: CSALRPGRNTGELFF. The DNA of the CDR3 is TGCAGTGCTCTCCGCCCGGGACGCAACACCGGGGAGCTGTTTTTT.

The CDR3 nucleotides read TGTGCCAGCAGTGGAATGTGGGCGATGAGCAATCAGCCCCAGCATTTT. It specifies CASSGMWAMSNQPQHF. The V gene is TRBV6-1, the J gene TRBJ1-5, with no clear D. V lost 4 bases to trimming and J lost 1 base, with 14 bases between them. CDR1 is MNHNS and CDR2 is SASEGT in the germline V gene. The CDR3 extends over 16 amino acids.

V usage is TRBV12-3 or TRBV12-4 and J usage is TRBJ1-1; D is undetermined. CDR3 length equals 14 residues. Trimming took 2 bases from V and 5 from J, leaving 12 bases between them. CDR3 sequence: CASSLTALRTEAFF. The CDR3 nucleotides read TGTGCCAGCAGTTTAACGGCCCTACGGACTGAAGCTTTCTTT.

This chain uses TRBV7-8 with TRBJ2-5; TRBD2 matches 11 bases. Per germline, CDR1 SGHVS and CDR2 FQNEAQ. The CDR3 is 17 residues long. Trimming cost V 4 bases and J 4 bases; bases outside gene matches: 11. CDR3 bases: TGTGCCAGCAGCTCCCCCACTAGCGGGAGATATTCAGAGACCCAGTACTTC. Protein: CASSSPTSGRYSETQYF.

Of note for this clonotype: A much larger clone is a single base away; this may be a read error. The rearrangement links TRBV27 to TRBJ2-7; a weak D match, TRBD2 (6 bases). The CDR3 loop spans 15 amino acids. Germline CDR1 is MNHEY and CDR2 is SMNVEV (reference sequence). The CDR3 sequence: CAGSLSPSGSYEQYF. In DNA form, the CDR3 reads TGTGCCGGCAGTTTATCCCCCAGCGGGTCTTACGAGCAGTACTTC.

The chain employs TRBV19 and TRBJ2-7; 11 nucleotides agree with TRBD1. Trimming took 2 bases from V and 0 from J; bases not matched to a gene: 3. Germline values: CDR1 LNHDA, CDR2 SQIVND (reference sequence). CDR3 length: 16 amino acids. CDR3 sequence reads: CASSIPGTGGSYEQYF. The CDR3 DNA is TGTGCCAGTAGTATACCGGGGACAGGGGGCTCCTACGAGCAGTACTTC.

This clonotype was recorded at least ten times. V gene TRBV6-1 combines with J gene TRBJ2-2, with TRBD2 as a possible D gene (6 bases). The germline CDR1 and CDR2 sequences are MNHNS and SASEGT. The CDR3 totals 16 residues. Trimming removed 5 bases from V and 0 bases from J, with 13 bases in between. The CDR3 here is CASSPSAGPNTGELFF. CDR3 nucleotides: TGTGCCAGCAGTCCCTCTGCGGGGCCGAACACCGGGGAGCTGTTTTTT.

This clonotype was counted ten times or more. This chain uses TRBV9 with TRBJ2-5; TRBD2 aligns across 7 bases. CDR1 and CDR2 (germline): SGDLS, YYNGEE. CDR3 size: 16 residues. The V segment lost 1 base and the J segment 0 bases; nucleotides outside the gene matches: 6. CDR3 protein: CASSVTDGRNQETQYF. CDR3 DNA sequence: TGTGCCAGCAGCGTAACGGACGGGAGGAACCAAGAGACCCAGTACTTC. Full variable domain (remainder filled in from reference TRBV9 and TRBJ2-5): DSGVTQTPKHLITATGQRVTLRCSPRSGDLSVYWYQQSLDQGLQFLIQYYNGEERAKGNILERFSAQQFPDLHSELNLSSLELGDSALYFCASSVTDGRNQETQYFGPGTRLLVL.

The CDR3 region has the DNA TGTGCCAGCAGCCCCGGGACTAGCGGGGGGGCGGACCAAGAGACCCAGTACTTC. It is translated as CASSPGTSGGADQETQYF. This rearrangement joins TRBV12-3 or TRBV12-4 to TRBJ2-5, with 16 bases lining up with TRBD2. This CDR3 is 18 amino acids long. V lost 6 bases and J lost 0; bases outside the gene matches: 7.

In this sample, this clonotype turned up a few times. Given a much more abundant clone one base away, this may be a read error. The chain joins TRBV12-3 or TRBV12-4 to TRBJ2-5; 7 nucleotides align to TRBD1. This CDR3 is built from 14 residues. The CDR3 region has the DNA TGTGCCAGCAGCCCGACGGGACAGAAAGAGACCAAGTACTTC. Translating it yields CASSPTGQKETKYF.

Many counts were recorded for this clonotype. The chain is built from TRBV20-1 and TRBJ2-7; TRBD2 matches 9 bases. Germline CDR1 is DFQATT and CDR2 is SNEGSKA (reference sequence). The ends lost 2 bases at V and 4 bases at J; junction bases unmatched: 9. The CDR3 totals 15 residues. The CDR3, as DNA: TGCAGTGCTAGATCTATAGCGGGAGTCCTTTACGAGCAGTACTTC. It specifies CSARSIAGVLYEQYF.

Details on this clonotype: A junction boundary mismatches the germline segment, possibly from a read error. CDR3 DNA sequence: TGTGCCAGCAGCTACCTATCCACTGATGCTTTCTTT. This encodes CASSYLSTDAFF. The J gene is TRBJ1-1, the V gene TRBV7-9; D is ambiguous. The CDR3 has 12 residues. Germline V gene data show CDR1 as SEHNR and CDR2 as FQNEAQ (reference sequence).

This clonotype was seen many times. DNA for the CDR3: TGTGCCAGCAGTTTCCCCACAGTTTACGAGCAGTACTTC. Protein sequence: CASSFPTVYEQYF. The V call is TRBV28, the J call TRBJ2-7; unclear D gene. This CDR3 region has 13 residues. Trimming removed 3 bases at V and 4 bases at J, with 10 bases between. Per germline, CDR1 MDHEN and CDR2 SYDVKM.

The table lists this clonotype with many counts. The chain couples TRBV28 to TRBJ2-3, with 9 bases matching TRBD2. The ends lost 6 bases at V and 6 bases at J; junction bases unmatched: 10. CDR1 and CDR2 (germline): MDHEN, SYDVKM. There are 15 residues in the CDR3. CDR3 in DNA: TGTGCCAGCAGCCGTCTAGCGGGAAGGGGGGATACGCAGTATTTT. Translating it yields CASSRLAGRGDTQYF. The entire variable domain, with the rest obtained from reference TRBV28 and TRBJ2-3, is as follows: DVKVTQSSRYLVKRTGEKVFLECVQDMDHENMFWYRQDPGLGLRLIYFSYDVKMKEKGDIPEGYSVSREKKERFSLILESASTNQTSMYLCASSRLAGRGDTQYFGPGTRLTVL.

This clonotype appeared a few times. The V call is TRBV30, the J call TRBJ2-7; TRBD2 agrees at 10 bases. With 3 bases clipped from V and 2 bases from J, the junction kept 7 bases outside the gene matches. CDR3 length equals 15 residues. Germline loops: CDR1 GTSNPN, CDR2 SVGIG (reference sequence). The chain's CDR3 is CAWSRRTSGPYEQYF. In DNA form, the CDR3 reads TGTGCCTGGAGCCGGAGGACTAGCGGCCCCTACGAGCAGTACTTC.

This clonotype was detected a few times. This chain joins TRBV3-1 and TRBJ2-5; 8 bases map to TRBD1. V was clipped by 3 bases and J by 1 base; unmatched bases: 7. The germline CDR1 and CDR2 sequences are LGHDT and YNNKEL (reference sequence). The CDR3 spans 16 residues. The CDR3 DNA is TGTGCCAGCAGCCACCAATTACAGGGGGTCCAAGAGACCCAGTACTTC. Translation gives CASSHQLQGVQETQYF.

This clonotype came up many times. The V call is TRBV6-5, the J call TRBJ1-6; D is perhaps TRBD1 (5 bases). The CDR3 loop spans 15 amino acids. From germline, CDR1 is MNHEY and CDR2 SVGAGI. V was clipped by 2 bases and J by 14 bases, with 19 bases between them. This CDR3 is CASSYRDGTTKTLHF. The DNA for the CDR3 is TGTGCCAGCAGTTACCGGGACGGGACCACCAAGACCCTCCACTTT.

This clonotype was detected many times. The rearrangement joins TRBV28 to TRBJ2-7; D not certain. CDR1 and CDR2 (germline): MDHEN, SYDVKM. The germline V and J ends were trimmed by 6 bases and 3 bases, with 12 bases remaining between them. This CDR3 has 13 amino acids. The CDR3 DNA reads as TGTGCCAGCAGCCTCCCCATCCTCTACGAGCAGTACTTC. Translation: CASSLPILYEQYF.

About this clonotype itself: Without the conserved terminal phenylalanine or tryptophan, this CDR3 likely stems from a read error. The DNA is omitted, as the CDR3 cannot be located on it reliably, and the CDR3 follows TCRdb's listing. This chain's CDR3 is CASSNRQGSTGELLV. This chain connects TRBV25-1 to TRBJ2-2; the table gives TRBD1 as D, unverified against the DNA. The length of the CDR3 is 15 amino acids, counting both ends. The germline V gene encodes CDR1 MGHDK and CDR2 SYGVNS.

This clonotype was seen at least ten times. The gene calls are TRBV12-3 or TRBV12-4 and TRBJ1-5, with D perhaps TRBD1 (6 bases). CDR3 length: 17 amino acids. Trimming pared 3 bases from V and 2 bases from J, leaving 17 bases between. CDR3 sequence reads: CASSFQGGAVGNQPQHF. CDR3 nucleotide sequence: TGTGCCAGCAGTTTTCAAGGGGGGGCGGTGGGCAATCAGCCCCAGCATTTT.